A single sample is the source of the 5 T cell receptor beta chains below, sequenced in a study of cytomegalovirus exposure and HLA in healthy donors. Primers included in the PCR were 60 Vbeta and 13 Jbeta primers. Generated by immunoSEQ multiplex PCR, the TCRdb table keeps only in-frame clones and is missing some. Of 100,000 or so clones in the sample, approximately 82% were seen once. Sequencing used PBMCs. These receptors came from a middle-aged man in good health and CMV-seropositive.

This chain joins TRBV5-4 and TRBJ1-2; 10 bases match TRBD1. The CDR3 is made up of 13 amino acids. The V segment lost 5 bases and the J segment 8 bases; nucleotides outside the gene matches: 6. CDR1 SGHNT and CDR2 YYREEE come from the germline V gene (reference sequence). The CDR3 nucleotides are TGTGCCAGCAGGGCCGGGACAGGGGTCGGCTACACCTTC. Protein: CASRAGTGVGYTF.

V is TRBV10-3 and J is TRBJ1-1, with D unresolved. V dropped 7 bases and J dropped 4 bases, with 13 bases sitting between them. The germline gives CDR1 ENHRY, CDR2 SYGVKD. This CDR3 has 13 amino acids. CDR3 sequence reads: CAINAPTGTEAFF. The CDR3 nucleotides read TGTGCCATCAATGCTCCGACGGGCACTGAAGCTTTCTTT.

This clone was found a few times. The rearrangement joins TRBV7-9 to TRBJ1-2; D unresolved. Germline CDR1 is SEHNR and CDR2 is FQNEAQ (reference sequence). Between the trimmed V and J ends, which lost 1 base and 8 bases, there was a span of 8 bases. The CDR3 length is 12 residues. The CDR3 DNA sequence: TGTGCCAGCAGCTTAGAATGGGCGGGCTACACCTTC. It specifies CASSLEWAGYTF.

This chain uses TRBV11-3 with TRBJ2-1, with TRBD2 identical over 10 bases. This CDR3 comprises 18 residues. The germline V gene has CDR1 SGHNT and CDR2 YENEEA. Trimming at V came to 1 base and at J to 9 bases, leaving 15 bases not matched to a gene. The CDR3 here is CASSLGFGEAGGPVEQFF. The CDR3 bases are TGTGCCAGCAGCTTAGGGTTTGGGGAAGCGGGAGGGCCGGTTGAGCAGTTCTTC.

This rearrangement joins TRBV7-9 to TRBJ2-5; possible D gene TRBD1, 5 bases. The closer fit of TRBJ2-7 to the DNA end suggests the J call may be wrong. The CDR3 has 15 amino acids. CDR1 is SEHNR, CDR2 FQNEAQ, per germline (reference sequence). The CDR3 nucleotides are TGTGCCAGCAGCTCTGTCAGGACAACGGCCGACGAGCAGTACTTC. Its translation is CASSSVRTTADEQYF.